This TCR beta chain is from a study of blood T cells in healthy people across ages. This CDR3 has 13 residues. The germline CDR1 and CDR2 sequences are SEHNR and FQNEAQ (reference sequence). Trimming removed 2 bases from V and 3 bases from J, with 7 bases in between. Many counts were recorded for this clonotype. Together with a sample-barcoded 5' primer, a J-beta primer mix was included in a second PCR lasting about 7 to 11 cycles. Each CDR3 protein gets one entry after TCRdb re-called the 5' RACE reads with MiXCR. Of about 280,000 distinct CDR3 sequences detected, roughly 27% appear once; the ten largest clones hold 29%.

What was sequenced was blood. This clonotype was obtained from a woman between 65 and 79 years old in good health. The chain recombines TRBV7-9 with TRBJ2-5, with D possibly matching TRBD2 (5 bases). The DNA for the CDR3 is TGTGCCAGCAGCTTATGGACTGAAGAGACCCAGTACTTC. As protein: CASSLWTEETQYF.